Listed below are T cell receptor beta chains from one sample, sequenced in a study of T cell changes during pregnancy in multiple sclerosis. Profiled with immunoSEQ multiplex PCR; TCRdb holds only in-frame clones, not every one. The repertoire has 65,000 to 90,000 clones, around 90% of them found once; the top ten carry under 0.3%. The sequencing here drew on CD4+ T cells from peripheral blood mononuclear cells, taken after pregnancy. These receptors were taken from a female donor with multiple sclerosis, enrolled in a pregnancy study. Both conserved end residues are part of each CDR3. D genes are given only for firm matches. Size values are once, few and many counts, or a class for expanded clones, and some rows have none.

clone size | D gene | J gene | V gene | CDR3 DNA | CDR3 protein
NA | NA | TRBJ1-1 | TRBV19 | TGTGCCAGTAGTATAGAAATGCGCGAGGCTTTCTTT | CASSIEMREAFF
NA | NA | TRBJ1-1 | TRBV28 | TGTGCCACCCGACGGGTACGGGAATGGACTGAAGCTTTCTTT | CATRRVREWTEAFF
NA | TRBD1 | TRBJ2-3 | TRBV27 | TGTGCCAGCAGTTCGTGGGACAGGGCCCTCACAGATACGCAGTATTTT | CASSSWDRALTDTQYF
NA | NA | TRBJ2-2 | TRBV7-8 | TGTGCCAGCGGCAGGGCGATCACCGGGGAGCTGTTTTTT | CASGRAITGELFF
NA | NA | TRBJ2-5 | TRBV29-1 | TGCAGCGTTGAAGTCGCCACCCGCGGGGAGACCCAGTACTTC | CSVEVATRGETQYF
NA | NA | TRBJ2-5 | TRBV7-8 | TGTGCCAGCAGCTTAAGTTCGGGGGGCGAAGAGACCCAGTACTTC | CASSLSSGGEETQYF
once | TRBD1 | TRBJ2-7 | TRBV19 | TGTGCCAGTAGTAAGGCAGGGGGCGCGGTCATGTACGAGCAGTACTTC | CASSKAGGAVMYEQYF
NA | NA | TRBJ2-7 | TRBV5-6 | TGTGCCAGCAGCTTTGGTGGGGCTTCCTACGAGCAGTACTTC | CASSFGGASYEQYF
NA | NA | TRBJ1-5 | TRBV18 | TGTGCCAGCTCACCAGCGACAGGCCGCAATCAGCCCCAGCATTTT | CASSPATGRNQPQHF
NA | TRBD2 | TRBJ2-1 | TRBV9 | TGTGCCAGCAGCGTTTCGGCTAGCGGGAACAATGAGCAGTTCTTC | CASSVSASGNNEQFF
NA | NA | TRBJ2-7 | TRBV5-5 | TGTGCCAGCAGCTTGGGTAACTCCGAGCAGTACTTC | CASSLGNSEQYF
NA | NA | TRBJ1-1 | TRBV19 | TGTGCCAGTAGTATAGCGCTACAGGGTAACACTGAAGCTTTCTTT | CASSIALQGNTEAFF
NA | NA | TRBJ1-4 | TRBV30 | TGTGCCCGATATAAGGGGCTGACTAATGAAAAACTGTTTTTT | CARYKGLTNEKLFF
NA | TRBD1 | TRBJ1-1 | TRBV6-5 | TGTGCCAGCAGTTACTCGAGACGGACAGGGACTGAAGCTTTCTTT | CASSYSRRTGTEAFF
once | TRBD2 | TRBJ2-3 | TRBV19 | TGTGCCAGTAGTATTCGGGAGGGCCGCAAGGCGCAGTATTTT | CASSIREGRKAQYF
NA | NA | TRBJ2-7 | TRBV28 | TGTGCCAGCAGTCTTGGCAGGGGTAGGGAAAACGAGCAGTACTTC | CASSLGRGRENEQYF
NA | NA | TRBJ2-6 | TRBV11-2 | TGTGCCAGCAGCTTTCCCAGGGGCGTGAGGAGTGGGGCCAACGTCCTGACTTTC | CASSFPRGVRSGANVLTF
NA | NA | TRBJ2-1 | TRBV5-4 | TGTGCCAGCAGCCCCTTGACTAGTGTCGAGCAGTTCTTC | CASSPLTSVEQFF
NA | NA | TRBJ1-4 | TRBV4-2 | TGTGCCAGCAGCCAAGAAAGAAGAGAGGCGCGGTGGGTTGAAAAACTGTTTTTT | CASSQERREARWVEKLFF
NA | TRBD2 | TRBJ2-5 | TRBV5-6 | TGTGCCAGCAGCTCGACGACTAGCGGGAGTCGACGGGAGACCCAGTACTTC | CASSSTTSGSRRETQYF
NA | NA | TRBJ1-1 | TRBV10-3 | TGTGCCATCGGGCATGGGGGCAGAACTAACACTGAAGCTTTCTTT | CAIGHGGRTNTEAFF
NA | NA | TRBJ1-1 | TRBV19 | TGTGCCAGTAGTATTAGGGGATCCGAGCGAGCTTTCTTT | CASSIRGSERAFF
NA | TRBD1 | TRBJ2-1 | TRBV11-3 | TGTGCCAGCAGCTCAGGACAGGGTGGGGGGAATGAGCAGTTCTTC | CASSSGQGGGNEQFF
NA | NA | TRBJ2-5 | TRBV19 | TGTGCCAGTAGTATAGTGACAGGGAGGAAAGAGACCCAGTACTTC | CASSIVTGRKETQYF
NA | TRBD1 | TRBJ2-7 | TRBV29-1 | TGCAGCGTTGAGGGACAGGGGGCTGGAGAGCAGTACTTC | CSVEGQGAGEQYF
NA | NA | TRBJ1-5 | TRBV5-4 | TGTGCCAGCAGCTTGGGAGGGGGTAATCAGCCCCAGCATTTT | CASSLGGGNQPQHF
once | NA | TRBJ2-7 | TRBV25-1 | TGTGCCAGCAGTGAAGCGGCGGAACAGTACTTC | CASSEAAEQYF
NA | TRBD1 | TRBJ2-7 | TRBV6-1 | TGTGCCAGCAGTGGCAACAGGGGAGTGGGGGAGCAGTACTTC | CASSGNRGVGEQYF
NA | TRBD1 | TRBJ2-1 | TRBV19 | TGTGCCAGTAGTATCGGGACAGGGTGGGGTAATAAGCAGTTCTTC | CASSIGTGWGNKQFF
NA | TRBD1 | TRBJ2-1 | TRBV19 | TGTGCCAGTGGAATCGGACAGGGGGGAAATGAGCAGTTCTTC | CASGIGQGGNEQFF
NA | NA | TRBJ1-5 | TRBV5-3 | TGTGCCAGAAGCTTGGTGTCGCTTACTTCTTATAGCAATCAGCCCCAGCATTTT | CARSLVSLTSYSNQPQHF
NA | TRBD1 | TRBJ1-5 | TRBV6-1 | TGTGCCAGCAGTGCGACAGGGAGGCGCAATCAGCCCCAGCATTTT | CASSATGRRNQPQHF
NA | TRBD2 | TRBJ2-3 | TRBV19 | TGTGCCAGTAGGTTGACTAGCGGGGGGCGCACAGATACGCAGTATTTT | CASRLTSGGRTDTQYF
NA | NA | TRBJ1-5 | TRBV6-5 | TGTGCCAGCAGTCTCTCAGGGGCGCGAGGTCAGCCCCAGCATTTT | CASSLSGARGQPQHF
NA | NA | TRBJ2-2 | TRBV15 | TGTGCCACCAGCAGGGGGGGGCAGAACACCGGGGAGCTGTTTTTT | CATSRGGQNTGELFF
NA | TRBD2 | TRBJ2-7 | TRBV5-1 | TGCGCCAGCAGCCCTAGCGGGAGTTCCTACGAGCAGTACTTC | CASSPSGSSYEQYF
NA | TRBD1 | TRBJ1-2 | TRBV7-3 | TGTGCCAGCAGCCGAACAGGGGGCGATGGCTACACCTTC | CASSRTGGDGYTF
NA | NA | TRBJ2-7 | TRBV4-2 | TGTGCCAGCAGCCAAGCAAGGGGGGGCCGATACGAGCAGTACTTC | CASSQARGGRYEQYF
once | NA | TRBJ1-2 | TRBV5-6 | TGTGCCAGCAGCTTGGGTGGGGCCGTCTTGATGGGCTACACCTTC | CASSLGGAVLMGYTF
NA | NA | TRBJ2-2 | TRBV11-2 | TGTGCCAGCAGCTTAGCAGAAAACACCGGGGAGCTGTTTTTT | CASSLAENTGELFF
NA | TRBD2 | TRBJ2-2 | TRBV6-4 | TGTGCCAGCAGAAGTCCTAGCGGGAGCCCCGGGGAGCTGTTTTTT | CASRSPSGSPGELFF
once | NA | TRBJ1-5 | TRBV28 | TGTGCCAGCAGTCCGCACAAAACAGCTCAGCCCCAGCATTTT | CASSPHKTAQPQHF
NA | TRBD2 | TRBJ2-1 | TRBV27 | TGTGCCAGCAGTTTATCGAAAACTAGCGGGGTCAATGAGCAGTTCTTC | CASSLSKTSGVNEQFF
NA | NA | TRBJ2-7 | TRBV5-1 | TGCGCCAGCAGCTTGACGGGACACTCCTACGAGCAGTACTTC | CASSLTGHSYEQYF
NA | NA | TRBJ1-4 | TRBV6-4 | TGTGCCAGCAGTGACTTCCGGGAGTCAGGGCCAGTTTTT | CASSDFRESGPVF
NA | NA | TRBJ2-1 | TRBV21-1 | TGTGCCAGCAGCAAAGACCGGGGACTAGCGATGTACAATGAGCAGTTCTTC | CASSKDRGLAMYNEQFF
NA | NA | TRBJ1-1 | TRBV29-1 | TGCAGCGTTGCCGGACAGCCAGGGAACACTGAAGCTTTCTTT | CSVAGQPGNTEAFF
NA | TRBD2 | TRBJ2-3 | TRBV5-1 | TGCGCCAGCAGGACTAGCGCATACACAGATACGCAGTATTTT | CASRTSAYTDTQYF